The clone carrying this T cell receptor beta chain was recorded at least ten times. Its antigen is not known. The record originates from a study of response to subunit inactivated influenza vaccine. Points from the study as a whole: Authors suggested that a seasonal influenza vaccination recruits few new T cells each time.

This CDR3 has 12 amino acids. Germline V CDR1 and CDR2: MNHEY, SVGEGT. The V end lost 6 bases, the J end lost 3 bases, and 8 bases lay between the germline ends. A single record per CDR3 protein comes from TCRdb applying MiXCR to the RT-PCR reads. The sample has hundreds of thousands of distinct CDR3 sequences, about a sixth seen once. The TCR comes from a man in his forties or fifties who received an inactivated influenza vaccine. The sequenced sample was PBMCs from blood, obtained roughly 12 days after vaccination. The chain recombines TRBV6-2 or TRBV6-3 with TRBJ1-2, with D perhaps TRBD1 (5 bases). The CDR3 coding sequence is TGTGCCAGCAGCGAGGGGTACTATGGCTACACCTTC. Amino acid sequence: CASSEGYYGYTF.